Sequencing of this T cell receptor beta chain was carried out in a study of shared clonotypes between healthy human individuals. The repertoire was sequenced with immunoSEQ multiplex PCR; TCRdb's copy has only in-frame clones and lacks some. The table includes under 2.5 million clones, about nine tenths detected once. Regarding the study as a whole: Naive subsets, compared against memory subsets, generally had larger estimated richness values.

Comment on this clone: Its antigen is unidentified.

The length of the CDR3 is 12 residues. V usage is TRBV21-1 and J usage is TRBJ2-5. TRBV21-1 is recorded as a pseudogene. Sequenced material: naive CD4+ T cells from PBMCs. As to subset: CD45RA+ positively selected. The clonotype originates from a man between 18 and 35 years old in good health. Some clones in this sample may be carry-over from other donors' samples. The CDR3 coding sequence is TGTGCCAGCAGGGTTAATGAAAGGACCCAGTACTTC. Translating it yields CASRVNERTQYF.